This TCR beta chain was sequenced during a study of CD8 T cells in ankylosing spondylitis. Findings and limits, study-wide: Disease-linked clones, CD8+, were relatively rare in peripheral blood. A TCR beta motif of 7 to 9 highly homologous variants seemed to mark ankylosing spondylitis blood.

For TCR beta, libraries came from quantitative 5'-RACE with molecular barcodes. MiXCR was run by TCRdb on the 5' RACE reads, yielding one entry per CDR3 protein. This table has approximately 300,000 distinct CDR3 sequences, 7.5% to 9% appearing once. This clonotype was seen at least ten times. Antigen unknown. Input material: blood, either unsorted or a sorted T cell fraction (not recorded which). This TCR came from a male donor with ankylosing spondylitis.

The chain's CDR3 is CSARRRDAPEAFF. The CDR3 DNA sequence: TGCAGTGCCAGAAGGAGGGATGCTCCTGAAGCTTTCTTT. This chain joins TRBV20-1 and TRBJ1-1; D uncertain. Germline V gene sequence: CDR1 DFQATT, CDR2 SNEGSKA (reference sequence). The CDR3 runs 13 residues. V dropped 6 bases and J dropped 6 bases, with 17 bases sitting between them.